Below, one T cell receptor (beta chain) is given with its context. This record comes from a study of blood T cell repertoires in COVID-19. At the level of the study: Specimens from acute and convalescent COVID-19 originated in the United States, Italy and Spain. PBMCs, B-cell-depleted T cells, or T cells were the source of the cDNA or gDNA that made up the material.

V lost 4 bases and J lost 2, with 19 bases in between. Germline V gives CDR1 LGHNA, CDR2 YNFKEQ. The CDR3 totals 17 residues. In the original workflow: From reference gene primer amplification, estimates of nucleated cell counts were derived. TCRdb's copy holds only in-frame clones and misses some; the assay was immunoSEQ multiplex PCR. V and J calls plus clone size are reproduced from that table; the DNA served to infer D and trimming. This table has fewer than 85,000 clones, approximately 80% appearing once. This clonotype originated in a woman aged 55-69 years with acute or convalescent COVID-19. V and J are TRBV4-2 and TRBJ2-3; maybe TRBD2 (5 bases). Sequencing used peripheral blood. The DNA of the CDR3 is TGTGCCAGCAGCCTCAAACCAGAACTAGTAGTCACAGATACGCAGTATTTT. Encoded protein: CASSLKPELVVTDTQYF.